The 30 T cell receptor beta chains below all came from one sample that was sequenced in a study of identical twins. MiXCR was run by TCRdb on the 5' RACE reads, yielding one entry per CDR3 protein. The sample comprises under 450,000 distinct CDR3 sequences, approximately 17% of which are singletons, and less than 15% rests with the top ten. The sample consisted of naive T cells sorted from blood. These receptors all stem from a man between 45 and 60 years old in good health.

This clonotype was observed at least ten times. V is TRBV4-3 and J is TRBJ1-2; 7 bases line up with TRBD1. The CDR3 is 15 amino acids. The trim removed 0 bases at V and 5 bases at J, leaving 6 bases unmatched. Germline V CDR1 and CDR2: LGHNA, YSLEER. CDR3 nucleotides: TGCGCCAGCAGCCAAGACCGACAGGGAGGGTATGGCTACACCTTC. Its translation is CASSQDRQGGYGYTF.

This clonotype was detected only a few times. V usage is TRBV10-3 and J usage is TRBJ2-7; TRBD1 agrees at 8 bases. CDR3 length: 12 residues. V lost 6 bases to trimming and J lost 5 bases; unmatched junction nucleotides: 3. Germline CDR1 and CDR2: ENHRY and SYGVKD. In DNA, the CDR3 is TGTGCCATCAGGCGGACAGGGAACGAGCAGTACTTC. Amino acid sequence: CAIRRTGNEQYF.

There are many counts of this clonotype. The CDR3 bases are TGCAGCGGAAGACTGACAGGGGAAACCTACGAGCAGTACTTC. Its protein is CSGRLTGETYEQYF. V and J are TRBV29-1 and TRBJ2-7; 8 nucleotides match TRBD1. With 7 bases clipped from V and 2 bases from J, the junction kept 10 bases outside the gene matches. Germline values: CDR1 SQVTM, CDR2 ANQGSEA. The CDR3 sequence is 14 residues long.

The genes are TRBV3-1 and TRBJ2-2; D may correspond to TRBD1 or TRBD2 (5 bases each). The CDR3 is 16 amino acids. Germline assignment: CDR1 LGHDT and CDR2 YNNKEL (reference sequence). V was trimmed by 5 bases and J by 4 bases, leaving 17 bases between them. The CDR3 coding sequence is TGTGCCAGCAGCACACCTCAGGGTCGGGGCACCGGGGAGCTGTTTTTT. Translated: CASSTPQGRGTGELFF.

This clonotype was recorded a few times. The CDR3 sequence: CASSSDDPGHEQYF. For the CDR3, the DNA is TGTGCCAGCAGCTCCGATGACCCGGGCCACGAGCAGTACTTC. V usage is TRBV12-3 or TRBV12-4 and J usage is TRBJ2-7; D not resolved. CDR3 length: 14 amino acids. Trimming removed 6 bases from V and 5 bases from J, with 17 bases in between.

J is TRBJ2-3 and V is TRBV20-1, with 8 positions matching TRBD2. Unmatched junction bases numbered 13, after V lost 5 bases and J lost 0 bases. Germline V gene sequence: CDR1 DFQATT, CDR2 SNEGSKA (reference sequence). CDR3 length equals 17 residues. In nucleotides, the CDR3 is TGCAGTGCTCGGACCGGGACTAGGTTTTCTAGCACAGATACGCAGTATTTT. Its translation: CSARTGTRFSSTDTQYF.

This clonotype was picked up a small number of times. CDR3 coding DNA: TGCAGCGTTGGTGGGGCGCAGTATTTT. The encoded protein is CSVGGAQYF. This chain joins TRBV29-1 and TRBJ2-3; D call uncertain. The V end lost 4 bases, the J end lost 10 bases, and 6 bases lay between the germline ends. Germline CDR1 and CDR2: SQVTM and ANQGSEA. The CDR3 contains 9 residues.

This clonotype occurred a few times. The chain joins TRBV27 to TRBJ1-6; 9 bases are a match to TRBD1. The CDR3 sequence is 15 residues long. Germline lookup yields CDR1 MNHEY and CDR2 SMNVEV (reference sequence). V was pared by 8 bases and J by 8 bases, with 10 bases of the junction left unmatched. The DNA of the CDR3 is TGTGCCAGCCAGGCCGGGACAGGGTCGGATTCACCCCTCCACTTT. It is translated as CASQAGTGSDSPLHF.

Worth noting for this clonotype: One end of the junction is discordant with germline, which a read error may explain. V is TRBV28 and J is TRBJ1-2; 9 bases match TRBD1. The CDR3 loop spans 16 amino acids. Germline V lookup: CDR1 MDHEN, CDR2 SYDVKM. The CDR3 DNA reads as TGTGCCAGCAGTCGACATGCGACAGGGGGGAACTATTGCTACACCTTC. This sequence encodes CASSRHATGGNYCYTF.

A remark on this clonotype: This may stem from a read error, because a much larger clone lies one nucleotide away. Without the conserved terminal phenylalanine or tryptophan, this CDR3 likely stems from a read error. The genes are TRBV29-1 and TRBJ2-7; 14 bases are shared with TRBD2. Germline CDR1 reads SQVTM; CDR2 reads ANQGSEA. With V trimmed by 4 bases and J by 3 bases, 2 bases remained unmatched. The CDR3 loop spans 14 amino acids. The CDR3 reads CSVGGLAGGYEQYL. CDR3 DNA sequence: TGCAGCGTTGGCGGACTAGCGGGGGGCTACGAGCAGTACTTA.

On this clonotype: This may come from a read error, since a much larger clone is one base off. The CDR3 carries no conserved terminal phenylalanine or tryptophan, so it likely arises from a read error. The chain is built from TRBV20-1 and TRBJ1-1; 10 bases are a match to TRBD1. Germline V gene lookup returns CDR1 DFQATT and CDR2 SNEGSKA (reference sequence). Trimming at V came to 0 bases and at J to 3 bases, leaving 4 bases not matched to a gene. The CDR3 is 15 amino acids. CDR3 loop: CSARDIGQGDTEAFL. The CDR3 region has the DNA TGCAGTGCTAGAGATATTGGACAGGGGGACACTGAAGCTTTCCTT.

This clonotype was counted between two and nine times. The chain has TRBV20-1 and TRBJ2-7; either TRBD1 or TRBD2 may fit D (5 bases each). Trimming removed 6 bases at V and 4 bases at J, with 16 bases between. This CDR3 comprises 13 residues. From germline, CDR1 is DFQATT and CDR2 SNEGSKA (reference sequence). The CDR3 DNA sequence: TGCAGTGCCCCCCGGGACGGTGGTTACGAGCAGTACTTC. This sequence encodes CSAPRDGGYEQYF.

This clonotype was seen ten or more times. The rearrangement links TRBV7-2 to TRBJ1-2; D call uncertain. From germline, CDR1 is SGHTA and CDR2 FQGNSA. CDR3 length: 11 amino acids. V gave up 1 base and J gave up 7 bases, with 4 bases separating them. The CDR3 protein is CASSLVLGYTF. CDR3 in DNA: TGTGCCAGCAGCTTAGTCCTTGGCTACACCTTC. The whole variable domain, filled in from reference TRBV7-2 and TRBJ1-2, reads GAGVSQSPSNKVTEKGKDVELRCDPISGHTALYWYRQSLGQGLEFLIYFQGNSAPDKSGLPSDRFSAERTGGSVSTLTIQRTQQEDSAVYLCASSLVLGYTFGSGTRLTVV.

This clonotype showed up just a few times. The chain recombines TRBV5-6 with TRBJ1-2; D perhaps matches TRBD1 (6 bases). Per germline, CDR1 SGHDT and CDR2 YYEEEE. The CDR3 is made up of 13 amino acids. Trimming removed 1 base at V and 4 bases at J, with 8 bases between. The CDR3 nucleotides are TGTGCCAGCAGCTTGTCACAGGGCTATGGCTACACCTTC. Its translation: CASSLSQGYGYTF.

This clonotype showed up many times. This chain links TRBV29-1 with TRBJ1-1; the match to TRBD1 covers 7 bases. Trimming at V came to 4 bases and at J to 7 bases, leaving 3 bases not matched to a gene. This CDR3 has 11 residues. Germline V gene lookup returns CDR1 SQVTM and CDR2 ANQGSEA. The CDR3 loop is CSVGQGGEAFF. The CDR3 DNA reads as TGCAGCGTTGGACAGGGAGGTGAAGCTTTCTTT.

This clonotype was seen a handful of times. V and J are TRBV5-1 and TRBJ2-7; 9 bases are shared with TRBD2. CDR1 is SGHRS and CDR2 is YFSETQ in the germline V gene. Trimming took 4 bases from V and 6 from J; bases not matched to a gene: 11. This CDR3 has 15 amino acids. CDR3 loop: CASSMGLAAFGEQYF. CDR3 nucleotides: TGCGCCAGCAGCATGGGACTAGCAGCCTTCGGCGAGCAGTACTTC. The variable domain in full, with the rest retrieved from reference TRBV5-1 and TRBJ2-7, is KAGVTQTPRYLIKTRGQQVTLSCSPISGHRSVSWYQQTPGQGLQFLFEYFSETQRNKGNFPGRFSGRQFSNSRSEMNVSTLELGDSALYLCASSMGLAAFGEQYFGPGTRLTVT.

The CDR3 DNA follows: TGTGCCAGCAGTGGACAGGGATACTACAATGAGCAGTTCTTC. This translates into CASSGQGYYNEQFF. The V and J genes are TRBV6-2 or TRBV6-3 and TRBJ2-1; 8 nucleotides align to TRBD1. CDR1 is MNHEY, CDR2 SVGEGT, per germline. The J segment lost 3 bases and the V segment lost 5 bases, leaving 3 bases of the junction unmatched. CDR3 length: 14 amino acids.

The rearrangement links TRBV23-1 to TRBJ1-5, with 9 bases that match TRBD1. TRBV23-1 falls under the ORF class, with uncertain function. This CDR3 spans 18 amino acids. Germline trimming cut 6 bases from V and 8 bases from J; bases unmatched to any gene: 20. CDR3 bases: TGCGCCAGCAGCCCCCCCCTTCAAGGGACAGGGCTTATGGAGCCCCAGCATTTT. Translation: CASSPPLQGTGLMEPQHF.

The sample holds many counts of this clonotype. This rearrangement joins TRBV3-1 to TRBJ2-1, with 8 bases fitting TRBD2. The ends lost 0 bases at V and 5 bases at J; junction bases unmatched: 3. This CDR3 has 15 residues. Germline CDR1 and CDR2: LGHDT and YNNKEL (reference sequence). The CDR3 loop reads CASSQDPLADNEQFF. The CDR3 DNA follows: TGTGCCAGCAGCCAAGATCCACTAGCGGACAATGAGCAGTTCTTC.

This clonotype was observed a handful of times. V and J are TRBV20-1 and TRBJ1-1; D perhaps matches TRBD1 (5 bases). Germline V lookup: CDR1 DFQATT, CDR2 SNEGSKA (reference sequence). The CDR3 sequence is 16 residues long. V lost 2 bases and J 1 base, leaving 17 bases between the germline ends. The CDR3 DNA reads as TGCAGTGCTAGACCGGGTTCGGGACCGAGGAACACTGAAGCTTTCTTT. Translating it yields CSARPGSGPRNTEAFF.

This clonotype has only a few counts. CDR3 DNA: TGCGCCAGCAGCTTGGCCAGGGCGTTCTACGAGCAGTACTTC. Amino acids: CASSLARAFYEQYF. V gene TRBV5-1 combines with J gene TRBJ2-7, with D possibly being TRBD1 (5 bases). Germline lookup yields CDR1 SGHRS and CDR2 YFSETQ. V was cut by 0 bases and J by 3 bases, with 10 bases left in between. This CDR3 is 14 amino acids long.

The gene calls are TRBV29-1 and TRBJ2-7, with TRBD2 as a possible D gene (5 bases). Trimming took off 7 bases at V and 2 bases at J, with 12 bases between the two ends. In germline, CDR1 is SQVTM, CDR2 ANQGSEA. The CDR3 loop spans 12 amino acids. CDR3: CSATTRPYEQYF. The CDR3 DNA reads TGCAGCGCCACCACTAGGCCCTACGAGCAGTACTTC.

In DNA form, the CDR3 reads TGCAGTGCGCCGGACGCTGGGGGCAATCAGCCCCAGCATTTT. Translating gives CSAPDAGGNQPQHF. The chain combines TRBV20-1 with TRBJ1-5; D remains unclear. Trimming took 6 bases from V and 2 from J, leaving 14 bases between them. The germline V gene has CDR1 DFQATT and CDR2 SNEGSKA (reference sequence). The CDR3 runs to 14 residues.

This clonotype was seen repeatedly, ten times or more. The chain recombines TRBV4-2 with TRBJ1-1; a possible D gene is TRBD1 (6 bases). The germline V gene has CDR1 LGHNA and CDR2 YNFKEQ. CDR3 size: 13 residues. The V gene lost 4 bases and the J gene lost 4 bases, with 10 bases spanning the gap. Here the CDR3 reads CASSPEGGTEAFF. For the CDR3, the DNA is TGTGCCAGCAGCCCCGAGGGGGGCACTGAAGCTTTCTTT.

This clonotype was picked up many times. The chain employs TRBV20-1 and TRBJ2-5, with D maybe TRBD1 (5 bases). The germline gives CDR1 DFQATT, CDR2 SNEGSKA (reference sequence). The V end was cut by 3 bases, the J end by 6 bases, with 14 bases between. CDR3 length equals 13 residues. The DNA for the CDR3 is TGCAGTGCTAGTCCCAGGGTTTTGAAGACCCAGTACTTC. Protein: CSASPRVLKTQYF.

This clonotype was counted a few times. The chain employs TRBV13 and TRBJ2-1; tentative D call: TRBD2 (6 bases). CDR1 and CDR2 from the germline V gene are PRHDT and FYEKMQ (reference sequence). V was pared by 4 bases and J by 6 bases, with 16 bases between. The CDR3 runs to 15 residues. The CDR3 here is CASSSSSGDFNEQFF. The CDR3 DNA is TGTGCCAGCAGCTCCTCCTCGGGGGACTTCAATGAGCAGTTCTTC.

This clonotype appeared a few times. The genes are TRBV18 and TRBJ2-1; D perhaps matches TRBD1 (6 bases). This CDR3 has 16 residues. V lost 4 bases and J lost 3, with 16 bases in between. CDR1 is KGHSH and CDR2 is LQKENI in the germline V gene. The CDR3 loop is CASSLTSAGVYNEQFF. The CDR3 nucleotides read TGTGCCAGCTCACTGACCTCGGCAGGGGTCTACAATGAGCAGTTCTTC.

This clonotype was picked up a small number of times. The chain has TRBV11-3 and TRBJ2-1; D gene ambiguous. This CDR3 has 17 residues. Germline V gives CDR1 SGHNT, CDR2 YENEEA. Trimming left V 0 bases short and J 5 bases short, with 17 bases between. CDR3 coding DNA: TGTGCCAGCAGCTTAGATCGCGGCAGCCAAACCAACAATGAGCAGTTCTTC. It specifies CASSLDRGSQTNNEQFF.

This clonotype was seen many times. This chain joins TRBV24-1 and TRBJ2-1; 8 bases fit TRBD2. The CDR3 is 15 residues long. V shed 6 bases, J shed 7 bases, and the junction held 10 bases outside the gene matches. CDR1 and CDR2 (germline): KGHDR, SFDVKD. In DNA form, the CDR3 reads TGTGCCACCAGTTACCGGGGGGGCCGATCGAATGAGCAGTTCTTC. Translation gives CATSYRGGRSNEQFF.

This clonotype has at least ten counts. CDR3 sequence (DNA): TGTGCCAGCGGGCAAAACTCCTACAATGAGCAGTTCTTC. Protein product: CASGQNSYNEQFF. The rearrangement joins TRBV7-3 to TRBJ2-1; D is unclear. Trimming pared 8 bases from V and 0 bases from J, leaving 8 bases between. The CDR3 runs 13 residues. Germline lookup yields CDR1 SGHTA and CDR2 FQGTGA.